These 22 T cell receptor beta chains were sequenced from one sample in a study of T cell responses to AZD1222 COVID-19 vaccine. Some clones are missing from TCRdb's copy, which holds only in-frame ones; the method was immunoSEQ multiplex PCR. The top ten hold almost 6.5% of the sample, which has roughly 110,000 clones, 70% to 90% seen once. This specimen consisted of peripheral blood, obtained 28 days after the second AZD1222 dose. The receptors derive from an adult who received the AZD1222 COVID-19 vaccine.

The chain carries TRBV19 and TRBJ1-2; 8 nucleotides align to TRBD1. The CDR3 is 17 residues long. V gave up 3 bases and J gave up 2 bases; unmatched junction bases: 11. In germline, CDR1 is LNHDA, CDR2 SQIVND (reference sequence). CDR3 coding DNA: TGTGCCAGTAGTATTGGGGGGCCCCAGGGGGCCAACTATGGCTACACCTTC. Its protein product is CASSIGGPQGANYGYTF.

This clone was recorded once. This chain links TRBV19 with TRBJ2-1; D gene unclear. This CDR3 comprises 14 residues. Looked up from germline, CDR1 is LNHDA and CDR2 is SQIVND (reference sequence). V lost 3 bases and J lost 0, with 6 bases in between. As DNA, the CDR3 is TGTGCCAGTAGTATCGGTAGCTCCTACAATGAGCAGTTCTTC. Translated, it gives CASSIGSSYNEQFF.

This clone was recorded once. This sequence joins TRBV2 and TRBJ1-5, with D unresolved. The CDR3 spans 14 residues. The V end lost 1 base, the J end lost 0 bases, and 4 bases lay between the germline ends. Germline V gene lookup returns CDR1 SNHLY and CDR2 FYNNEI. The CDR3 DNA is TGTGCCAGCAGTGAAGACACTAGCAATCAGCCCCAGCATTTT. This sequence encodes CASSEDTSNQPQHF.

The gene calls are TRBV10-3 and TRBJ1-3, with D possibly being TRBD1 (5 bases). V was clipped by 6 bases and J by 4 bases, with 10 bases between them. This CDR3 contains 13 residues. Looked up from germline, CDR1 is ENHRY and CDR2 is SYGVKD. This CDR3 is CAISQGEGNTIYF. CDR3 in DNA: TGTGCCATCAGCCAGGGTGAAGGAAACACCATATATTTT.

The chain recombines TRBV19 with TRBJ2-1; 15 positions agree with TRBD2. With V trimmed by 4 bases and J by 7 bases, 8 bases remained unmatched. The CDR3 has 17 amino acids. CDR1 and CDR2 from the germline V gene are LNHDA and SQIVND (reference sequence). In nucleotides, the CDR3 is TGTGCCAGTAGTAGCTACGGGACTAGCGGGGGGAAGAATGAGCAGTTCTTC. Protein product: CASSSYGTSGGKNEQFF.

The chain recombines TRBV15 with TRBJ2-3; D is unresolved. Trimming removed 0 bases from V and 7 bases from J, with 11 bases in between. Per germline, CDR1 LNHNV and CDR2 YYDKDF (reference sequence). The CDR3 is made up of 14 amino acids. In DNA form, the CDR3 reads TGTGCCACCAGCAGAGACACCGACGGGTATACGCAGTATTTT. This sequence encodes CATSRDTDGYTQYF.

The V call is TRBV18, the J call TRBJ2-7; 7 bases agree with TRBD1. V lost 0 bases to trimming and J lost 3 bases; unmatched junction nucleotides: 5. Germline V CDR1 and CDR2: KGHSH, LQKENI. This CDR3 contains 15 residues. This CDR3 reads CASSPPTGPFYEQYF. Written as DNA, the CDR3 is TGTGCCAGCTCACCACCGACAGGGCCCTTCTACGAGCAGTACTTC.

The CDR3 protein is CATSRVREDEQYF. CDR3 bases: TGTGCCACCAGCAGAGTTCGGGAGGACGAGCAGTACTTC. V gene TRBV15 combines with J gene TRBJ2-7; 7 bases agree with TRBD2. V shed 1 base, J shed 5 bases, and the junction held 2 bases outside the gene matches. Per the germline V gene, CDR1 is LNHNV and CDR2 is YYDKDF (reference sequence). This CDR3 has 13 amino acids.

V and J are TRBV6-4 and TRBJ2-3; TRBD1 might be the D (6 bases). There are 15 residues in the CDR3. Germline CDR1 MRHNA, CDR2 SNTAGT. V dropped 3 bases and J dropped 6 bases, with 16 bases sitting between them. This CDR3 reads CASSDGETGSDTQYF. CDR3 bases: TGTGCCAGCAGTGATGGGGAAACAGGGTCGGATACGCAGTATTTT.

This chain links TRBV7-2 with TRBJ1-4; D is possibly TRBD1 (6 bases). Trimming took 6 bases from V and 7 from J, leaving 18 bases between them. Germline V gene sequence: CDR1 SGHTA, CDR2 FQGNSA. The CDR3 loop spans 15 amino acids. CDR3 sequence reads: CASRFQGSMSEKLFF. The CDR3 DNA reads as TGTGCCAGCAGATTTCAGGGGAGCATGAGTGAAAAACTGTTTTTT.

This chain links TRBV19 with TRBJ2-1; D gene uncertain. Between the trimmed V and J ends, which lost 2 bases and 0 bases, there was a span of 8 bases. Germline CDR1 is LNHDA and CDR2 is SQIVND (reference sequence). The CDR3 consists of 15 residues. The CDR3 loop reads CASSIQASSYNEQFF. The CDR3 nucleotides read TGTGCCAGTAGTATACAGGCTAGCTCCTACAATGAGCAGTTCTTC.

This clone was seen just once. The chain joins TRBV6-2 or TRBV6-3 to TRBJ2-3; 15 bases agree with TRBD2. The germline V gene encodes CDR1 MNHEY and CDR2 SVGEGT. The CDR3 is 19 amino acids. J lost 5 bases, V lost 6 bases, and 15 bases had no gene match. The CDR3 sequence is CASSSMTRTSGGAQDTQYF. In DNA form, the CDR3 reads TGTGCCAGCAGCTCAATGACTAGGACTAGCGGGGGGGCCCAAGATACGCAGTATTTT.

The genes are TRBV7-2 and TRBJ1-2, with D possibly matching TRBD1 (6 bases). CDR1 SGHTA and CDR2 FQGNSA come from the germline V gene. CDR3 size: 13 residues. Trimming left V 1 base short and J 7 bases short, with 10 bases between. The CDR3 region is CASSLVGARGYTF. Here the CDR3 DNA reads TGTGCCAGCAGCTTAGTGGGGGCGCGTGGCTACACCTTC.

This clone has a handful of counts. V usage is TRBV19 and J usage is TRBJ2-5, with D possibly being TRBD2 (5 bases). CDR1 is LNHDA, CDR2 SQIVND, per germline (reference sequence). The CDR3 spans 13 residues. The V gene lost 5 bases and the J gene lost 5 bases, with 12 bases spanning the gap. CDR3 in DNA: TGTGCCAGTAGTCCAGACCCGGGGGAGACCCAGTACTTC. It translates to CASSPDPGETQYF.

The chain recombines TRBV6-5 with TRBJ2-7; TRBD1 is a possible D gene (5 bases). In germline, CDR1 is MNHEY, CDR2 SVGAGI. The V end lost 7 bases, the J end lost 5 bases, and 12 bases lay between the germline ends. The CDR3 length is 12 residues. The CDR3 sequence is CASTLGPNEQYF. The CDR3 coding sequence is TGTGCCAGCACGCTGGGGCCCAACGAGCAGTACTTC.

This clone was counted between two and nine times. The chain couples TRBV12-3 or TRBV12-4 to TRBJ2-7, with unresolved D. The length of the CDR3 is 13 residues. V was clipped by 1 base and J by 6 bases, with 10 bases between them. CDR3 amino acids: CASSLGLFSEQYF. Written as DNA, the CDR3 is TGTGCCAGCAGTTTAGGTTTATTCAGCGAGCAGTACTTC.

The rearrangement joins TRBV10-3 to TRBJ2-7; D is unresolved. CDR1 is ENHRY and CDR2 is SYGVKD in the germline V gene. Trimming shortened V by 7 bases and J by 2 bases, and 12 bases separated the two germline ends. The CDR3 sequence is 13 residues long. This chain's CDR3 is CAINQPGTYEQYF. CDR3 bases: TGTGCCATCAATCAGCCTGGGACCTACGAGCAGTACTTC.

The CDR3: CASAEAKNIQYF. The CDR3 coding sequence is TGTGCGAGCGCGGAAGCCAAAAACATTCAGTACTTC. This chain uses TRBV12-3 or TRBV12-4 with TRBJ2-4; D not resolved. The CDR3 runs to 12 residues.

The chain uses TRBV10-3 and TRBJ2-3; maybe TRBD2 (6 bases). CDR3 length: 14 amino acids. The V end lost 2 bases, the J end lost 4 bases, and 10 bases lay between the germline ends. Per germline, CDR1 ENHRY and CDR2 SYGVKD. The CDR3 sequence: CAISEIRRADTQYF. CDR3 nucleotides: TGTGCCATCAGTGAGATACGGAGGGCAGATACGCAGTATTTT.

The sample holds one count of this clone. The V and J genes are TRBV5-1 and TRBJ2-1; TRBD2 aligns across 9 bases. CDR1 SGHRS and CDR2 YFSETQ come from the germline V gene. The CDR3 runs 16 residues. Trimming removed 5 bases from V and 7 bases from J; junction bases left unmatched: 13. The CDR3 region is CASRSGATSGLNEQFF. As DNA, the CDR3 is TGCGCCAGCAGAAGTGGTGCGACTAGCGGTCTAAATGAGCAGTTCTTC.

The chain links TRBV5-6 to TRBJ2-7, with D perhaps TRBD2 (6 bases). This CDR3 has 14 residues. The germline gives CDR1 SGHDT, CDR2 YYEEEE. The V end was cut by 0 bases, the J end by 5 bases, with 12 bases between. This chain's CDR3 is CASSLDGGVHEQYF. For the CDR3, the DNA is TGTGCCAGCAGCTTGGATGGAGGGGTCCACGAGCAGTACTTC.

The rearrangement joins TRBV5-5 to TRBJ2-2, with D possibly TRBD2 on 6 matching bases. Germline lookup yields CDR1 SGHKS and CDR2 YYEKEE (reference sequence). The CDR3 has 15 residues. V shed 2 bases and J shed 5 bases, with 13 bases lying between them. In DNA, the CDR3 is TGTGCCAGCAGCTTTGGCGTGGGGGGAACCGGGGAGCTGTTTTTT. Its translation: CASSFGVGGTGELFF.